Following are 27 T cell receptor beta chains from one sample sequenced in a study of beta chain features in type 1 diabetes. The entirety of the isolated RNA underwent reverse transcription, so expressed TCRB transcripts were sequenced. Profiled with immunoSEQ multiplex PCR; TCRdb holds only in-frame clones, not every one. This table holds approximately 140,000 clones, 6.9% found once. Sequencing was done on a sample of central memory CD4+ T cells from blood. The receptor source for this set is a woman in her twenties or thirties in good health.

This clone has only a few counts. The rearrangement uses TRBV12-5 and TRBJ2-3; 7 bases agree with TRBD1. V trimming: 1 base; J trimming: 2 bases; junction bases outside the gene matches: 9. The V gene's germline CDR1 is LGHNT and CDR2 FRNRAP. The CDR3 length is 17 residues. The DNA for the CDR3 is TGTGCTAGTGGTTTGGACAGGGGTATCGGGATCACAGATACGCAGTATTTT. Its protein product is CASGLDRGIGITDTQYF.

This clone was counted between two and nine times. The chain has TRBV7-2 and TRBJ2-1; D is possibly TRBD1 (6 bases). The CDR3 is 15 residues long. V lost 1 base, J lost 7 bases, and 14 bases lay in between. From germline, CDR1 is SGHTA and CDR2 FQGNSA. The DNA of the CDR3 is TGTGCCAGCAGCTTAGTGGGGGCAGGGCGGAATGAGCAGTTCTTC. Amino acid sequence: CASSLVGAGRNEQFF. The full variable domain, in which reference TRBV7-2 and TRBJ2-1 provide the parts outside the CDR3, is GAGVSQSPSNKVTEKGKDVELRCDPISGHTALYWYRQSLGQGLEFLIYFQGNSAPDKSGLPSDRFSAERTGGSVSTLTIQRTQQEDSAVYLCASSLVGAGRNEQFFGPGTRLTVL.

The chain recombines TRBV11-2 with TRBJ2-6; a possible D gene is TRBD2 (5 bases). V was clipped by 5 bases and J by 0 bases, with 17 bases between them. Germline V gene sequence: CDR1 SGHAT, CDR2 FQNNGV. This CDR3 has 18 amino acids. Here the CDR3 DNA reads TGTGCCAGCAGCCCGAGCGGACTGAGAAGCTCTGGGGCCAACGTCCTGACTTTC. Amino acids: CASSPSGLRSSGANVLTF.

The chain joins TRBV9 to TRBJ1-5; TRBD1 matches 7 bases. CDR3 length equals 15 residues. Germline-derived CDR1 and CDR2 are SGDLS and YYNGEE. With V trimmed by 2 bases and J by 5 bases, 7 bases remained unmatched. DNA for the CDR3: TGTGCCAGCAGCGTCGGGACAGAAATACATCAGCCCCAGCATTTT. The encoded protein is CASSVGTEIHQPQHF.

V gene TRBV5-6 combines with J gene TRBJ2-7; a weak D match, TRBD2 (6 bases). CDR1 is SGHDT and CDR2 is YYEEEE in the germline V gene. The CDR3 runs 14 residues. Trimming removed 0 bases from V and 7 bases from J, with 14 bases in between. The CDR3 coding sequence is TGTGCCAGCAGCTTGGTGGGGGACTTTGGAGAGCAGTACTTC. Its translation is CASSLVGDFGEQYF.

This rearrangement joins TRBV7-2 to TRBJ1-2; 9 nucleotides align to TRBD1. The CDR3 is made up of 14 amino acids. Germline V CDR1 and CDR2: SGHTA, FQGNSA. V lost 3 bases and J lost 6; bases outside the gene matches: 5. CDR3 nucleotide sequence: TGTGCCAGCAGCTTCGGGGACAGGGTTCATGGCTACACCTTC. It specifies CASSFGDRVHGYTF.

Only a few counts were recorded for this clone. The CDR3 spells CASSSSGTSGRGADTQYF. CDR3 DNA: TGTGCCAGCAGCTCTTCCGGGACTAGCGGGAGGGGAGCAGATACGCAGTATTTT. V usage is TRBV7-9 and J usage is TRBJ2-3; 16 bases match TRBD2. Germline CDR1 and CDR2: SEHNR and FQNEAQ (reference sequence). V gave up 4 bases and J gave up 4 bases; unmatched junction bases: 8. There are 18 residues in the CDR3.

The V gene is TRBV7-9, the J gene TRBJ1-5, with 9 bases lining up with TRBD1. CDR1 SEHNR and CDR2 FQNEAQ come from the germline V gene (reference sequence). The CDR3 contains 14 residues. Unmatched junction bases numbered 4, after V lost 3 bases and J lost 7 bases. The CDR3 bases are TGTGCCAGCAGCTTGGGACAGGGAGGGCAGCCCCAGCATTTT. Encoded protein: CASSLGQGGQPQHF.

This rearrangement joins TRBV6-5 to TRBJ1-2; D is undetermined. The CDR3 is 14 residues long. The germline gives CDR1 MNHEY, CDR2 SVGAGI. V lost 2 bases and J 2 bases, leaving 9 bases between the germline ends. For the CDR3, the DNA is TGTGCCAGCAGTTACGATTCAGCGAACTATGGCTACACCTTC. This encodes CASSYDSANYGYTF.

The CDR3 nucleotides read TGTGCCATCAGTGATGTTCAGTCCTTGAATAAGTTCTTC. Its protein is CAISDVQSLNKFF. This chain joins TRBV10-3 and TRBJ2-1; D remains unclear. CDR1 is ENHRY and CDR2 is SYGVKD in the germline V gene. CDR3 length equals 13 residues. V lost 3 bases, J lost 14 bases, and 17 bases lay in between.

J is TRBJ2-5 and V is TRBV9; the D gene is possibly TRBD2 (5 bases). Germline assignment: CDR1 SGDLS and CDR2 YYNGEE. This CDR3 spans 16 amino acids. The V and J ends lost 0 bases and 1 base respectively, with 13 bases between them. The CDR3 sequence is CASSVDRGGFQETQYF. In DNA, the CDR3 is TGTGCCAGCAGCGTAGACCGGGGTGGGTTCCAAGAGACCCAGTACTTC.

This clone was counted many times. V usage is TRBV6-1 and J usage is TRBJ2-2; D ambiguous. V lost 8 bases to trimming and J lost 5 bases, with 12 bases between them. The CDR3 contains 13 residues. CDR1 is MNHNS, CDR2 SASEGT, per germline. In nucleotides, the CDR3 is TGTGCCAGCTGGAACATCGGGACCGGGGAGCTGTTTTTT. Translating it yields CASWNIGTGELFF.

This clone was found a few times. The genes are TRBV29-1 and TRBJ1-4; 9 bases align to TRBD1. Trimming cost V 6 bases and J 4 bases; bases outside gene matches: 6. The CDR3 contains 14 residues. Germline assignment: CDR1 SQVTM and CDR2 ANQGSEA. CDR3 in amino acids: CSVAGTGLNEKLFF. The CDR3 DNA reads TGCAGCGTCGCCGGGACAGGGCTTAATGAAAAACTGTTTTTT.

The chain links TRBV27 to TRBJ1-2; D unclear. The V gene's germline CDR1 is MNHEY and CDR2 SMNVEV (reference sequence). Trimming took 3 bases from V and 9 from J, leaving 11 bases between them. CDR3 size: 12 residues. The CDR3: CASSFREGSYTF. CDR3 DNA sequence: TGTGCCAGCAGTTTTCGGGAGGGAAGCTACACCTTC.

This clone was observed a few times. This chain links TRBV6-5 with TRBJ1-5; D gene unclear. The germline CDR1 and CDR2 sequences are MNHEY and SVGAGI. V gave up 6 bases and J gave up 0 bases, with 6 bases separating them. This CDR3 has 13 residues. CDR3 nucleotide sequence: TGTGCCAGCAGATCCCATAGCAATCAGCCCCAGCATTTT. The encoded protein is CASRSHSNQPQHF.

This rearrangement joins TRBV28 to TRBJ2-1, with 9 positions matching TRBD2. The trim removed 3 bases at V and 5 bases at J, leaving 5 bases unmatched. CDR3 length: 15 residues. Germline V gives CDR1 MDHEN, CDR2 SYDVKM. CDR3 protein: CASSLLPSGNNEQFF. CDR3 in DNA: TGTGCCAGCAGTTTGCTTCCTAGCGGGAACAATGAGCAGTTCTTC.

This chain joins TRBV6-5 and TRBJ1-4; perhaps TRBD1 as D (5 bases). CDR1 is MNHEY, CDR2 SVGAGI, per germline. This CDR3 has 15 amino acids. Trimming removed 5 bases from V and 0 bases from J, with 10 bases in between. CDR3 DNA sequence: TGTGCCAGCAGTCTTTACAGGCCAACTAATGAAAAACTGTTTTTT. It yields the protein CASSLYRPTNEKLFF.

There are a few counts of this clone. J is TRBJ2-1 and V is TRBV5-6; TRBD2 is a possible D gene (6 bases). V was clipped by 6 bases and J by 4 bases, with 14 bases between them. This CDR3 spans 14 amino acids. In germline, CDR1 is SGHDT, CDR2 YYEEEE. The DNA of the CDR3 is TGTGCCAGCAACAACTACGGGAGTTACAATGAGCAGTTCTTC. Amino acids: CASNNYGSYNEQFF.

The rearrangement links TRBV30 to TRBJ2-5; 7 bases map to TRBD2. This CDR3 has 12 amino acids. After removal of 4 bases from V and 5 bases from J, the junction contained 4 bases not matched to a gene. The V gene's germline CDR1 is GTSNPN and CDR2 SVGIG (reference sequence). The CDR3: CAWTPGGETQYF. CDR3 in DNA: TGTGCCTGGACACCGGGAGGCGAGACCCAGTACTTC.

The rearrangement links TRBV7-2 to TRBJ2-3, with TRBD2 matching over 7 bases. J gave up 4 bases and V 4 bases, and 5 bases lay outside the gene matches. CDR1 SGHTA and CDR2 FQGNSA come from the germline V gene. This CDR3 contains 14 residues. The CDR3: CASSSGLGPDTQYF. CDR3 nucleotide sequence: TGTGCCAGCAGCTCCGGACTAGGGCCAGATACGCAGTATTTT.

In its sample, this clone was seen a few times. This sequence joins TRBV29-1 and TRBJ2-1, with TRBD1 matching 7 bases. The V gene end was trimmed by 6 bases and the J gene end by 6 bases; junction bases not matched to a gene: 8. Germline CDR1 SQVTM, CDR2 ANQGSEA. This CDR3 region has 13 residues. The CDR3 reads CSVLSTGVNEQFF. CDR3 coding DNA: TGCAGCGTACTCAGTACAGGGGTCAATGAGCAGTTCTTC.

This clone has only a few counts. V usage is TRBV2 and J usage is TRBJ2-1, with 7 positions matching TRBD1. This CDR3 contains 13 residues. The V and J ends lost 8 bases and 9 bases, in that order; junction bases with no gene match: 10. From germline, CDR1 is SNHLY and CDR2 FYNNEI. The CDR3 sequence is CASGGQGVGEQFF. The CDR3 DNA reads TGTGCCAGCGGGGGCCAGGGGGTCGGTGAGCAGTTCTTC.

In this sample, this clone turned up many times. V usage is TRBV29-1 and J usage is TRBJ2-3; unclear D gene. This CDR3 comprises 13 residues. In germline, CDR1 is SQVTM, CDR2 ANQGSEA. Trimming took 5 bases from V and 2 from J, leaving 11 bases between them. The CDR3 DNA reads as TGCAGCGTTCTCCGCGGAAACACAGATACGCAGTATTTT. Its translation: CSVLRGNTDTQYF.

This sequence joins TRBV11-2 and TRBJ2-7; 7 positions agree with TRBD2. Germline V CDR1 and CDR2: SGHAT, FQNNGV. V was clipped by 4 bases and J by 1 base; unmatched bases: 7. This CDR3 spans 15 amino acids. CDR3 in amino acids: CASSSSGIGSYEQYF. DNA for the CDR3: TGTGCCAGCAGCTCGAGCGGGATTGGATCCTACGAGCAGTACTTC.

J is TRBJ2-3 and V is TRBV7-9, with 11 nucleotides matching TRBD2. The CDR3 loop spans 17 amino acids. Germline V gene lookup returns CDR1 SEHNR and CDR2 FQNEAQ (reference sequence). Trimming at V came to 3 bases and at J to 3 bases, leaving 8 bases not matched to a gene. CDR3 in amino acids: CASSFSPTSGSTDTQYF. The CDR3 DNA reads TGTGCCAGCAGCTTCTCCCCTACTAGCGGGAGTACAGATACGCAGTATTTT.

This clone turned up a few times. The rearrangement uses TRBV6-6 and TRBJ1-5; 11 bases match TRBD1. V was pared by 2 bases and J by 6 bases, with 6 bases of the junction left unmatched. CDR3 length: 16 residues. The germline V gene has CDR1 MNHNY and CDR2 SVGAGI (reference sequence). The CDR3, as DNA: TGTGCCAGCAGTTACCCGGACAGGGGGCAGGGTCAGCCCCAGCATTTT. Protein sequence: CASSYPDRGQGQPQHF.

This clone was observed at least ten times. The genes are TRBV30 and TRBJ2-7, with D hard to call. The CDR3 consists of 12 residues. The V gene lost 2 bases and the J gene lost 4 bases, with 9 bases spanning the gap. Germline lookup yields CDR1 GTSNPN and CDR2 SVGIG (reference sequence). CDR3 amino acids: CAWSRSPYEQYF. CDR3 DNA sequence: TGTGCCTGGAGTCGGTCCCCGTACGAGCAGTACTTC.